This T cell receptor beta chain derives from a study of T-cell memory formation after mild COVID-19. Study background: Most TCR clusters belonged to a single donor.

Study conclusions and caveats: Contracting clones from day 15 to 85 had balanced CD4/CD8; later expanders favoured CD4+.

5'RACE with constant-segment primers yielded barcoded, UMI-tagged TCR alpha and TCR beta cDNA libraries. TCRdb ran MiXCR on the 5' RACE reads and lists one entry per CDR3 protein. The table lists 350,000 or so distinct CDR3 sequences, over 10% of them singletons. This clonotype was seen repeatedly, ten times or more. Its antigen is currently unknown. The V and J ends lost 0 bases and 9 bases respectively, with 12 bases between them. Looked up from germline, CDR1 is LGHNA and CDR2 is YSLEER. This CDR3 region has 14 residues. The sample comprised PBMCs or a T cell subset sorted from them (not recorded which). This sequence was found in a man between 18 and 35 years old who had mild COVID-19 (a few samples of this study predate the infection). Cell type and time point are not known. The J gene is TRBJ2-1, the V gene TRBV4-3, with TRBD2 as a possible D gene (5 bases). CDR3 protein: CASSQERVHGEQFF. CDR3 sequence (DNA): TGCGCCAGCAGCCAAGAGCGGGTTCATGGTGAGCAGTTCTTC.